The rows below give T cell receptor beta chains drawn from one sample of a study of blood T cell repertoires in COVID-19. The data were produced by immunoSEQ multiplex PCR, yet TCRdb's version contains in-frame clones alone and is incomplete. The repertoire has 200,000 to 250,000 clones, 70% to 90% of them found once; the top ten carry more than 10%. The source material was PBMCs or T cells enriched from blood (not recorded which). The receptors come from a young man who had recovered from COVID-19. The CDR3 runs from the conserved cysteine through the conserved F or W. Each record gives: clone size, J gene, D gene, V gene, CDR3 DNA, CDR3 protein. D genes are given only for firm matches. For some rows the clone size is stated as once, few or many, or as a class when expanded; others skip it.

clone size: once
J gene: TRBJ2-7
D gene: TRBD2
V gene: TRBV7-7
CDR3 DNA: TGTGCCAGCAGCCCGGGTGGGCGGGGGGCCTACGAGCAGTACTTC
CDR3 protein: CASSPGGRGAYEQYF

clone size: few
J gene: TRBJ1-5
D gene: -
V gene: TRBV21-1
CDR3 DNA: TGTGCCAGCAGCAAAGTAGCGGACATAGCGAGCAATCAGCCCCAGCATTTT
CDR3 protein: CASSKVADIASNQPQHF

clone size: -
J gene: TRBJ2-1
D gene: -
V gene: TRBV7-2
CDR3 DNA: TGTGCCAGCAGCTTAGAGGAGGCGCGGGATGAGCAGTTCTTC
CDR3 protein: CASSLEEARDEQFF

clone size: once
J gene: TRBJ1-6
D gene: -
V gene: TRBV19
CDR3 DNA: TGTGCCAGCCAGGTGGAGGGGAGGCATAATTCACCCCTCCACTTT
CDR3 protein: CASQVEGRHNSPLHF

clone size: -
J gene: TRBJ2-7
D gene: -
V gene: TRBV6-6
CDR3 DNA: TGTGCCAGCAGTTACTCGAGACAGGCCACCTACGAGCAGTACTTC
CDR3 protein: CASSYSRQATYEQYF

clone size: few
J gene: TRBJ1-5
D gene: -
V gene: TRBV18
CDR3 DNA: TGTGCCAGCTCACGTGGGAGAGGGCGGCTCAATCAGCCCCAGCATTTT
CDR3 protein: CASSRGRGRLNQPQHF

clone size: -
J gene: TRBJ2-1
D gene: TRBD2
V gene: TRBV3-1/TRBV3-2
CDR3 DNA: TGTGCCAGCAGCCAGGGGACTAGCTCCTACAATGAGCAGTTCTTC
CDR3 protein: CASSQGTSSYNEQFF

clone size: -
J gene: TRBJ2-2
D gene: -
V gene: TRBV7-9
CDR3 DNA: TGTGCCAGCAGCCCCGGGGGATTGAACACCGGGGAGCTGTTTTTT
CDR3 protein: CASSPGGLNTGELFF

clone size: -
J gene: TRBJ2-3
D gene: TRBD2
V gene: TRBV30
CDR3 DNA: TGTGCCTCAGGGACTAGCGGGGGGTCTGGCTTCACAGATACGCAGTATTTT
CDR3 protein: CASGTSGGSGFTDTQYF

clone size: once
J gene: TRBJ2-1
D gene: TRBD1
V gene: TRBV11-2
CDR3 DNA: TGTGCCAGCAGCCAAAGGGACAGGTCGAAACAAAATGAGCAGTTCTTC
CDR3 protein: CASSQRDRSKQNEQFF

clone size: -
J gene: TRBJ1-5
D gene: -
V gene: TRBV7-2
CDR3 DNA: TGTGCCAGCAGCTTAGGGGCAGGGTATCAGCCCCAGCATTTT
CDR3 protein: CASSLGAGYQPQHF

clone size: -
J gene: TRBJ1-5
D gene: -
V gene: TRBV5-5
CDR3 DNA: TGTGCCAGCAGCTCGTCGGGGGTGGATCAGCCCCAGCATTTT
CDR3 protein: CASSSSGVDQPQHF

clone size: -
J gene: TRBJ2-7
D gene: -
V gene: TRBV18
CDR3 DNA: TGTGCCAGCTCACCACCGGAGGGGCGTTCCTACGAGCAGTACTTC
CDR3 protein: CASSPPEGRSYEQYF

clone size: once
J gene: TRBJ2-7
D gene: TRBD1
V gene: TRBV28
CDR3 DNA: TGTGCCACAAGTGACAGGGGGCGAACCCGGGGCGAGCAGTACTTC
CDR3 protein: CATSDRGRTRGEQYF

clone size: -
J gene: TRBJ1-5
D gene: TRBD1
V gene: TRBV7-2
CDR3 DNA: TGTGCCAGCAGCCCTAGGACAGGGGGCTTGAGCAATCAGCCCCAGCATTTT
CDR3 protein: CASSPRTGGLSNQPQHF

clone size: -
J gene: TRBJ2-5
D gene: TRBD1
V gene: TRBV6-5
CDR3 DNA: TGTGCCAGCACCTGGGACAGGGAGGATGAGACCCAGTACTTC
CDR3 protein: CASTWDREDETQYF

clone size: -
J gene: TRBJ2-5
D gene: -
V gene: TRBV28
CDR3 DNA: TGTGCCAGCAGGGACCCACAGGGGAGGGAGACCCAGTACTTC
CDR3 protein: CASRDPQGRETQYF

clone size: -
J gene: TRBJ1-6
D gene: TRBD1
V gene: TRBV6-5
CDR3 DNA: TGTGCCAGCAGGCTGGGACAGGGTCTTAATTCACCCCTCCACTTT
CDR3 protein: CASRLGQGLNSPLHF

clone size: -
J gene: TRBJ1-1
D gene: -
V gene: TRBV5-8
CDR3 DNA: TGTGCCAGCAGCCCCGACAGGACGCGGACTGAAGCTTTCTTT
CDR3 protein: CASSPDRTRTEAFF

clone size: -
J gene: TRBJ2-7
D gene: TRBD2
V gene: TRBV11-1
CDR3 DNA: TGTGCCAGCAGCCCAAGCGGGGGGGCCGGTTACGAGCAGTACTTC
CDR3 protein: CASSPSGGAGYEQYF

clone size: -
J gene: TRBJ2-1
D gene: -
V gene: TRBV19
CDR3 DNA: TGTGCCAGTAGTATACTGACCGCCAGGAATGAGCAGTTCTTC
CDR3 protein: CASSILTARNEQFF

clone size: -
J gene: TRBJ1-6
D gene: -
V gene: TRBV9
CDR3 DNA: TGTGCCAGCAGCACCCGACTCGGGGGACCCCTCCACTTT
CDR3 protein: CASSTRLGGPLHF

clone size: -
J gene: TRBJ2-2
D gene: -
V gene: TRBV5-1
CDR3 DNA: TGCGCCAGCAGCTTGCGGGGGACAGTGAACACCGGGGAGCTGTTTTTT
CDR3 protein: CASSLRGTVNTGELFF

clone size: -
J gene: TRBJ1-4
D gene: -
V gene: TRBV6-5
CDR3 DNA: TGTGCCAGCAGTTCTCTAGCTGGCGGCACCCGGGCAAAACTGTTTTTT
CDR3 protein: CASSSLAGGTRAKLFF

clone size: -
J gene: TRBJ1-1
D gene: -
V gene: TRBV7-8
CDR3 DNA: TGTGCCAGCAGCTTAGTGATGGGCCAGACGCTGCTTGAAGCTTTCTTT
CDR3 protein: CASSLVMGQTLLEAFF

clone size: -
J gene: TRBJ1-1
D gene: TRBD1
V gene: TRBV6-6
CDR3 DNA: TGTGCCAGCAGTCAAACAGGGGCGTACACTGAAGCTTTCTTT
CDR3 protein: CASSQTGAYTEAFF

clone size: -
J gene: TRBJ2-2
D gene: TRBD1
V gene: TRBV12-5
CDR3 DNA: TGTGCTAGTGGTAACGGAACGAAGGACAGGGGACTTACCGGGGAGCTGTTTTTT
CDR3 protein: CASGNGTKDRGLTGELFF

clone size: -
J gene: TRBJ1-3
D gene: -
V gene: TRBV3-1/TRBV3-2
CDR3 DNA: TGTGCCAGCAGCTCGGGGGTCGGAAACACCATATATTTT
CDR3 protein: CASSSGVGNTIYF

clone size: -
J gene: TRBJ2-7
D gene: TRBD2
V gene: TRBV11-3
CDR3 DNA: TGTGCCAGCAGCTTAGCGGGAGGGCCCCTCTACGAGCAGTACTTC
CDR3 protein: CASSLAGGPLYEQYF

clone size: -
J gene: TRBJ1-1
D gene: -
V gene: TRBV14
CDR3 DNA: TGTGCCAGCAGCCAATCATCTGAAGCTTTCTTT
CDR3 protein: CASSQSSEAFF

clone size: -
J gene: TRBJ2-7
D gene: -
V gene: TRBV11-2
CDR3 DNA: TGTGCCAGCAGCTTAGAAAGGACGGGCGGAGGGATTTACTACGAGCAGTACTTC
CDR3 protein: CASSLERTGGGIYYEQYF

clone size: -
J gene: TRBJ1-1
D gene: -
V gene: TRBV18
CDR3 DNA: TGTGCCAGCTCCCTCCCGGAGGGCACTGAAGCTTTCTTT
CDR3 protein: CASSLPEGTEAFF

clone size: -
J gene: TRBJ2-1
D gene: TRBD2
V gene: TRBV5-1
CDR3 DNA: TGCGCCAGCTGGGGAGGACTAGCGTACAATGAGCAGTTCTTC
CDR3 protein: CASWGGLAYNEQFF

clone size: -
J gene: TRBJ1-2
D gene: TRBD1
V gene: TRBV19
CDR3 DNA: TGTGCCAGCAGCACAGGGGTAACCTATGGCTACACCTTC
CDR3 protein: CASSTGVTYGYTF

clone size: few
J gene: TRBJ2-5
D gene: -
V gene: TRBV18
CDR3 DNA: TGTGCCAGCTCACCAACGACAGTCCAAGAGACCCAGTACTTC
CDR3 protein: CASSPTTVQETQYF

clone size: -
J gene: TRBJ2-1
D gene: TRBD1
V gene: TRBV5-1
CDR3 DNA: TGCGCCAGCAGCCTAAGACAGGGGGATTACAATGAGCAGTTCTTC
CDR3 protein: CASSLRQGDYNEQFF

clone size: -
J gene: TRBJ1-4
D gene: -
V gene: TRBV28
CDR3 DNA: TGTGCCAGCTCACCGGACGCTGTAGGAAATAAGCGGGGGATCCTACATGAAAAACTGTTTTTT
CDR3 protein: CASSPDAVGNKRGILHEKLFF

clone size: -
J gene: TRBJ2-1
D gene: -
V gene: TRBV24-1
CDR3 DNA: TGTGCCACGGGGGGGACACCGATCTACAATGAGCAGTTCTTC
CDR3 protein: CATGGTPIYNEQFF

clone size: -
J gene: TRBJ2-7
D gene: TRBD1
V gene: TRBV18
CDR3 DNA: TGTGCCAGCTCACCGCCAACAGGGGGAACCTACGAGCAGTACTTC
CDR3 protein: CASSPPTGGTYEQYF